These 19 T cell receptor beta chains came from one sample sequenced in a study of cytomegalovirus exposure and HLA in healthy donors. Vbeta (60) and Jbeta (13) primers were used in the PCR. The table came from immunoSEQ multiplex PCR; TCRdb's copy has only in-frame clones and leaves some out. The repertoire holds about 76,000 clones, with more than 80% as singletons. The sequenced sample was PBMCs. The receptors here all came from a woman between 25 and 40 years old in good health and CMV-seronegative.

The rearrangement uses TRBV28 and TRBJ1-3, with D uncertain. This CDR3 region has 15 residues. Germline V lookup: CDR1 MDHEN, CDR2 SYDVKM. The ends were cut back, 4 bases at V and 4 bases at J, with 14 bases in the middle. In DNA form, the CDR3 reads TGTGCCAGCAGTTACACGGGAGGGAGGGGAAACACCATATATTTT. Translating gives CASSYTGGRGNTIYF.

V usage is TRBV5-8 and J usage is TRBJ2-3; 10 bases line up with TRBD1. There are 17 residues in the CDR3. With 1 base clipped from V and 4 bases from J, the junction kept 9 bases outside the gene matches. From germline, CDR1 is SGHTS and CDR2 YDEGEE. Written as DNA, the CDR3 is TGTGCCAGCAGCTTGTACCTGGGACAGGGGCAGGCAGATACGCAGTATTTT. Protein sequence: CASSLYLGQGQADTQYF.

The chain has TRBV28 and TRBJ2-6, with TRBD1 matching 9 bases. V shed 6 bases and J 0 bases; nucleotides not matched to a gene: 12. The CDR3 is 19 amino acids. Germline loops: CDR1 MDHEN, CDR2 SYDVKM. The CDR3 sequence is CASRKSQGAIGSGANVLTF. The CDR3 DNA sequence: TGTGCCAGCAGAAAATCACAGGGGGCGATCGGCTCTGGGGCCAACGTCCTGACTTTC. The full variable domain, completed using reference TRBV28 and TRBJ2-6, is DVKVTQSSRYLVKRTGEKVFLECVQDMDHENMFWYRQDPGLGLRLIYFSYDVKMKEKGDIPEGYSVSREKKERFSLILESASTNQTSMYLCASRKSQGAIGSGANVLTFGAGSRLTVL.

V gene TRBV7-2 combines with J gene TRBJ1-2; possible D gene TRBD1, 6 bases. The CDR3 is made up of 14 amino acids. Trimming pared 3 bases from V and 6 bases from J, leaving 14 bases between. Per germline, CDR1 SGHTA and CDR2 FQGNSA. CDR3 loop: CASSLSGGGNGYTF. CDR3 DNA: TGTGCCAGCAGCTTGTCGGGTGGGGGCAATGGCTACACCTTC.

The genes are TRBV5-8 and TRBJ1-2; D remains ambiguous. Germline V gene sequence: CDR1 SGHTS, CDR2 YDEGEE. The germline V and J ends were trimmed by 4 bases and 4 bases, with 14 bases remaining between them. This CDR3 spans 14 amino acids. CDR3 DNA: TGTGCCAGCAGCCGGGTCCCGGGAACCTATGGCTACACCTTC. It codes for CASSRVPGTYGYTF.

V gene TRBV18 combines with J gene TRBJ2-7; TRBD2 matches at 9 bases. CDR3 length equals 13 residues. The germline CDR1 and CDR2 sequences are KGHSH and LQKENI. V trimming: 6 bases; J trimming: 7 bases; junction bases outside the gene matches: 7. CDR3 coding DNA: TGTGCCAGCTCTTGGACTAGCGTTGGGGAGCAGTACTTC. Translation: CASSWTSVGEQYF.

The CDR3 region is CASSARQGAFGGDTQYF. The DNA of the CDR3 is TGTGCCAGCAGCGCCCGACAGGGGGCTTTTGGTGGAGATACGCAGTATTTT. V gene TRBV11-3 combines with J gene TRBJ2-3, with 10 bases fitting TRBD1. Looked up from germline, CDR1 is SGHNT and CDR2 is YENEEA. The ends lost 5 bases at V and 5 bases at J; junction bases unmatched: 13. The CDR3 contains 17 residues.

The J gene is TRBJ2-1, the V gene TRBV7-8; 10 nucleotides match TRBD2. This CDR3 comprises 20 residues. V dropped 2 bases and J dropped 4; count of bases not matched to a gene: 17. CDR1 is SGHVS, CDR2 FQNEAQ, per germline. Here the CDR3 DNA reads TGTGCCAGCAGCTTATTCGGGTCGGTTGGTGGACTAGCGGCTTACAATGAGCAGTTCTTC. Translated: CASSLFGSVGGLAAYNEQFF. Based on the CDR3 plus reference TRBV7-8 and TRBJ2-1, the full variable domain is GAGVSQSPRYKVAKRGQDVALRCDPISGHVSLFWYQQALGQGPEFLTYFQNEAQLDKSGLPSDRFFAERPEGSVSTLKIQRTQQEDSAVYLCASSLFGSVGGLAAYNEQFFGPGTRLTVL.

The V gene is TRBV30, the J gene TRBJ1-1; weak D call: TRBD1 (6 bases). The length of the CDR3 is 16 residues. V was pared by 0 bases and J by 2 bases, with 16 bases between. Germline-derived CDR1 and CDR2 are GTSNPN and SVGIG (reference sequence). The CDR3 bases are TGTGCCTGGAGTGTACAGGGTTTCGGAGGCAACACTGAAGCTTTCTTT. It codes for CAWSVQGFGGNTEAFF.

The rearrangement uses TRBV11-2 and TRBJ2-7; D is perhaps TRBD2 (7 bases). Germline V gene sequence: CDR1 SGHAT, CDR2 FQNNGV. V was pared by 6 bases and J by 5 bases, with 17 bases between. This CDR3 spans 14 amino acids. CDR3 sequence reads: CASSRGRENNEQYF. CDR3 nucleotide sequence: TGTGCCAGCAGTCGGGGGCGGGAGAACAACGAGCAGTACTTC.

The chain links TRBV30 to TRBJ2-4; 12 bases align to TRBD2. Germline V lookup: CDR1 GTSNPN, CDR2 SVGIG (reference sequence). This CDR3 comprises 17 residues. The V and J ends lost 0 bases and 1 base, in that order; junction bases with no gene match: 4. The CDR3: CAWSVGLAGLAKNIQYF. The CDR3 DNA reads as TGTGCCTGGAGTGTTGGACTAGCGGGGCTGGCCAAAAACATTCAGTACTTC.

The CDR3 nucleotides are TGCGCCAGCAGCCGGGACAGGAGTAATGAAAAACTGTTTTTT. Its translation: CASSRDRSNEKLFF. V usage is TRBV5-1 and J usage is TRBJ1-4; 8 bases are a match to TRBD1. Germline CDR1 reads SGHRS; CDR2 reads YFSETQ. There are 14 residues in the CDR3. Unmatched junction bases numbered 3, after V lost 4 bases and J lost 4 bases.

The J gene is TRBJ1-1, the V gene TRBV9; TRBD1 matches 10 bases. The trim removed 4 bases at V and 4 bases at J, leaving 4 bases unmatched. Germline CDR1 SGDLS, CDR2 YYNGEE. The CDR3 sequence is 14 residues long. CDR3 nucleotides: TGTGCCAGCAGCACCGGACAGGGGGGCACTGAAGCTTTCTTT. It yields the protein CASSTGQGGTEAFF.

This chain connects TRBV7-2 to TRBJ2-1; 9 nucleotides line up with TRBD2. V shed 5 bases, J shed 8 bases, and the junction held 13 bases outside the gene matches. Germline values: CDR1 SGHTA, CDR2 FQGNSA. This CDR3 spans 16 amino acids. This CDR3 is CASSGAGGRAVHEQFF. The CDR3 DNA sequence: TGTGCCAGCAGCGGGGCTGGCGGGAGGGCCGTCCATGAGCAGTTCTTC. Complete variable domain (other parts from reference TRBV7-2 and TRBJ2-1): GAGVSQSPSNKVTEKGKDVELRCDPISGHTALYWYRQSLGQGLEFLIYFQGNSAPDKSGLPSDRFSAERTGGSVSTLTIQRTQQEDSAVYLCASSGAGGRAVHEQFFGPGTRLTVL.

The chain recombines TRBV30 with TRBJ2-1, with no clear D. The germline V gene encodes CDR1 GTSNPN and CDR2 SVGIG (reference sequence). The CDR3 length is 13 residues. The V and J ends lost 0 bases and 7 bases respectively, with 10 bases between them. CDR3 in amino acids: CAWSVYSRNEQFF. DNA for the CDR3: TGTGCCTGGAGTGTATATTCGAGGAATGAGCAGTTCTTC.

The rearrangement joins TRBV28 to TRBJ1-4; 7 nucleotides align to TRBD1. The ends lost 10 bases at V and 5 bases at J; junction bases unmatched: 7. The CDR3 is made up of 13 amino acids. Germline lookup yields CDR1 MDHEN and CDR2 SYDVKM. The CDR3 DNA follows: TGTGCCACCAAGACAGGGCTGAATGAAAAACTGTTTTTT. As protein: CATKTGLNEKLFF.

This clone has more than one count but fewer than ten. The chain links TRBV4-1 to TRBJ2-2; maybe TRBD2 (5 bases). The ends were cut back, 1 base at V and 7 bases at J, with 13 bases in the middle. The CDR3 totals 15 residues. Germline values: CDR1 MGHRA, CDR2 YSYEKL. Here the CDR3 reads CASSQVVAWGGELFF. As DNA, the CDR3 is TGCGCCAGCAGCCAAGTCGTAGCGTGGGGCGGGGAGCTGTTTTTT.

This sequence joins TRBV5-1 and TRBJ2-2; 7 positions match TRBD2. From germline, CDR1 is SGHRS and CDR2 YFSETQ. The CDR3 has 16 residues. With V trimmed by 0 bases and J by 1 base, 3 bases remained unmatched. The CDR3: CASSLGAGVNTGELFF. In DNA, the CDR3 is TGCGCCAGCAGCTTGGGGGCGGGAGTGAACACCGGGGAGCTGTTTTTT.

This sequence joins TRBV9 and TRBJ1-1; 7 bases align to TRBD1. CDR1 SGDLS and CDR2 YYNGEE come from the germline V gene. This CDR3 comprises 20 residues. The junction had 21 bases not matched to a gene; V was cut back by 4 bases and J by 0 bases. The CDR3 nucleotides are TGTGCCAGCAGCCAAGGGACAGTTAAGGGCGGGGGGATATTGAACACTGAAGCTTTCTTT. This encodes CASSQGTVKGGGILNTEAFF.